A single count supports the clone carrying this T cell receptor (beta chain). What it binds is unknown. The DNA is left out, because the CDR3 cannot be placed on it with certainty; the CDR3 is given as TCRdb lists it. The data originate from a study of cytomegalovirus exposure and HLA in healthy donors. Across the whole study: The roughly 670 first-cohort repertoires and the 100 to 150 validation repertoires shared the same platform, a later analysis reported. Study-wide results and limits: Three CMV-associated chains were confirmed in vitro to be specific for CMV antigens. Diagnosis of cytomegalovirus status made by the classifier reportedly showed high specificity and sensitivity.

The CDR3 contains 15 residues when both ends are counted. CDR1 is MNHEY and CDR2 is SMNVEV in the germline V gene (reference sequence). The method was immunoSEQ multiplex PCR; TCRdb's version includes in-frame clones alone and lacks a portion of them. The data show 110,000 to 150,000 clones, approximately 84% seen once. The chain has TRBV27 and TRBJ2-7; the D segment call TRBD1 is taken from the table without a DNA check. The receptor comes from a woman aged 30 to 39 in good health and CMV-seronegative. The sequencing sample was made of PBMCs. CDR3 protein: CASSFGPGASSEQYF.